This T cell receptor beta chain derives from a study of T cells after yellow fever vaccination. This CDR3 has 14 residues. Per germline, CDR1 ENHRY and CDR2 SYGVKD. V lost 7 bases and J lost 2, with 11 bases in between. Comment on this clonotype: Its specificity is not known.

TCRdb redid the calling of the 5' RACE reads with MiXCR, one entry per CDR3 protein. The sample carries approximately 610,000 distinct CDR3 sequences, about 15% recorded once. The study's findings and limits: Among all clonotypes, a small share was observed in both CD4 and CD8 compartments. Weaker, the secondary response peaked sooner, at day 5 versus 15. Re-detected after boosting: most primary clones, 96% of CD4 and 75% to 90% of CD8. Abundant clonotypes (contaminants from the bulk population) could be present in FACS-sorted repertoires.

The specimen comprised PBMCs, sampled 4 to 6 days after the first yellow fever vaccination. This chain joins TRBV10-3 and TRBJ2-2, with D possibly TRBD1 on 5 matching bases. The origin of this receptor is a man aged 18-30 years who received the YFV17D yellow fever vaccine. The CDR3 spells CAITRAANTGELFF. CDR3 coding DNA: TGTGCCATCACCAGGGCAGCAAACACCGGGGAGCTGTTTTTT.